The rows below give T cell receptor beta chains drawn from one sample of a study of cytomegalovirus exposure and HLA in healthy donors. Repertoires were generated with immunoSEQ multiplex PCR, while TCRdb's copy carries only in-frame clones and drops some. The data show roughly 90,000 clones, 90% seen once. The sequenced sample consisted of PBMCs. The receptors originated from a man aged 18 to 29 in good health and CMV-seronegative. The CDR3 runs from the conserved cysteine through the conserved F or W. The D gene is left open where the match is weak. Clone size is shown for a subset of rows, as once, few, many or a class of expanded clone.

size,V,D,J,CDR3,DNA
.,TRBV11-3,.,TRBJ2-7,CASSIGHHYEQYF,TGTGCCAGCAGCATAGGACATCACTACGAGCAGTACTTC
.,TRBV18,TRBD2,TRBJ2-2,CASSRGLAGDTGELFF,TGTGCCAGCTCACGAGGACTAGCGGGAGACACCGGGGAGCTGTTTTTT
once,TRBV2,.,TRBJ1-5,CASSEFAGNQPQHF,TGTGCCAGCAGTGAATTTGCAGGCAATCAGCCCCAGCATTTT
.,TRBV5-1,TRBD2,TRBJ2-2,CASRLTRLAGANTGELFF,TGCGCCAGCAGGCTCACCCGACTAGCGGGTGCTAACACCGGGGAGCTGTTTTTT
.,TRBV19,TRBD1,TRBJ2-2,CASRTRGTGGGWPTGELFF,TGTGCCAGTAGAACTAGGGGGACAGGGGGCGGTTGGCCCACCGGGGAGCTGTTTTTT
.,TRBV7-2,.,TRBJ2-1,CASSLSTATGQFF,TGTGCCAGCAGCTTATCGACGGCGACGGGGCAGTTCTTC
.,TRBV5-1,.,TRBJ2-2,CASSLLVAENTGELFF,TGCGCCAGCAGCTTGTTGGTAGCGGAGAACACCGGGGAGCTGTTTTTT
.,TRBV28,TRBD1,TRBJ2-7,CASTRDSPYEQYF,TGTGCCAGCACACGGGACAGTCCCTACGAGCAGTACTTC
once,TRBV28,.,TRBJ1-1,CASRLLLRRDTEAFF,TGTGCCAGCAGGCTACTTTTGAGGAGGGACACTGAAGCTTTCTTT
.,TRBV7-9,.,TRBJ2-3,CASSLDQRAITDTQYF,TGTGCCAGCAGCTTAGACCAGCGGGCAATCACAGATACGCAGTATTTT
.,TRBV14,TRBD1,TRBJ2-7,CASSQEWGRTGRNEQYF,TGTGCCAGCAGCCAAGAATGGGGCCGGACAGGGAGGAACGAGCAGTACTTC
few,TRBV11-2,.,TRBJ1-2,CASSLVPGGGYTF,TGTGCCAGCAGCTTAGTTCCCGGCGGCGGCTACACCTTC
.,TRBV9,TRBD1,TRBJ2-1,CASSVGDSYNEQFF,TGTGCCAGCAGCGTAGGGGACAGCTACAATGAGCAGTTCTTC
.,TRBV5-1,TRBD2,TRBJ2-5,CASRAGGAQETQYF,TGCGCCAGCCGCGCGGGGGGGGCCCAAGAGACCCAGTACTTC
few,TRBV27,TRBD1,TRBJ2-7,CASSLSRTGGYEQYF,TGTGCCAGCAGTTTATCGCGGACAGGGGGTTACGAGCAGTACTTC
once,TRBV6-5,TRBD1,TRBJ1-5,CASSRRGQGQPQHF,TGTGCCAGCAGTCGCAGGGGGCAGGGTCAGCCCCAGCATTTT
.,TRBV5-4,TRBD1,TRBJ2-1,CASSLGGQGAYNEQFF,TGTGCCAGCAGCTTGGGGGGACAGGGGGCTTACAATGAGCAGTTCTTC
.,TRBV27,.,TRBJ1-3,CASTLRGGTDTIYF,TGTGCCAGCACCCTCAGGGGCGGTACGGACACCATATATTTT
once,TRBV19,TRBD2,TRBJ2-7,CASSGGLAVSYEQYF,TGTGCCAGTAGTGGGGGACTAGCGGTCTCCTACGAGCAGTACTTC
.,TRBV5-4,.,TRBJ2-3,CASSLPGRGADTQYF,TGTGCCAGCAGCTTACCTGGGAGAGGAGCAGATACGCAGTATTTT
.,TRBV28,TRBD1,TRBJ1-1,CASSPTTGGNTEAFF,TGTGCCAGCAGTCCCACGACAGGGGGGAACACTGAAGCTTTCTTT
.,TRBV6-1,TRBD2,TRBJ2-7,CASSEAGGRPSYEQYF,TGTGCCAGCAGTGAAGCGGGCGGGAGGCCCTCCTACGAGCAGTACTTC
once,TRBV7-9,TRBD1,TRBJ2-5,CASSARDRGQETQYF,TGTGCCAGCAGCGCCCGGGACAGAGGACAAGAGACCCAGTACTTC
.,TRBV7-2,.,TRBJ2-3,CASSSLDTQYF,TGTGCCAGCAGCTCCCTGGATACGCAGTATTTT
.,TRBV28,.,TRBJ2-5,CASSLWPSPVIEDF,TGTGCCAGCAGTTTATGGCCAAGCCCGGTTATCGAGGACTTC
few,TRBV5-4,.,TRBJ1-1,CASSVRTTHTEAFF,TGTGCCAGCAGCGTACGGACAACCCACACTGAAGCTTTCTTT
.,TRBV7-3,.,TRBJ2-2,CASSLTRGELFF,TGTGCCAGCAGCTTAACCCGCGGGGAGCTGTTTTTT
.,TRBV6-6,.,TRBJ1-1,CASSSPPADTNTEAFF,TGTGCCAGCAGTTCCCCCCCTGCAGACACCAACACTGAAGCTTTCTTT
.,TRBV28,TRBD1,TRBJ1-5,CATGQGGGGNQPQHF,TGTGCCACAGGTCAGGGGGGAGGTGGCAATCAGCCCCAGCATTTT
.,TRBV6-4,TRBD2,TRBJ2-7,CATQLAGGYEQYF,TGTGCCACACAACTAGCGGGAGGCTACGAGCAGTACTTC
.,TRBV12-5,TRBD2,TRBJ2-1,CASALSAGGPWNEQFF,TGTGCTAGTGCCTTAAGTGCGGGAGGGCCTTGGAATGAGCAGTTCTTC
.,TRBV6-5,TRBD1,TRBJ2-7,CASSYRIRTGGYEQYF,TGTGCCAGCAGTTACCGCATACGGACAGGGGGCTACGAGCAGTACTTC
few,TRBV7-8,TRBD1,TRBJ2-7,CASTLRTGLYEQYF,TGTGCCAGCACCCTGCGGACAGGGCTCTACGAGCAGTACTTC
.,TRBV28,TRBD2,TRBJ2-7,CASSSSGRSSYEQYF,TGTGCCAGCAGTTCTAGCGGCAGGAGCTCCTACGAGCAGTACTTC